This TCR beta chain is from a study of blood T cell repertoires in COVID-19. Participants' reported clinical history set cohort assignment. In the study's own analysis: Researchers report that nucleated cell counts were estimated from reference gene primer amplification. The repertoire was sequenced with immunoSEQ multiplex PCR; TCRdb's copy has only in-frame clones and lacks some. From that table come the V and J calls and clone size; the DNA was used to work out D and trimming. The sample lists about 430,000 clones; more than 70% were seen once. Germline values: CDR1 WSHSY, CDR2 SAAADI. The CDR3 covers 13 residues. V gave up 7 bases and J gave up 7 bases, with 16 bases separating them.

The clonotype originates from a woman aged 18 to 35 who had been exposed to COVID-19. V usage is TRBV10-2 and J usage is TRBJ1-2; possibly TRBD1 for D (5 bases). The sequencing input was PBMCs or T cells enriched from blood (not recorded which). The CDR3 DNA follows: TGCGCCAGCACCGGGCAGGGAGGCGTTGGCTACACCTTC. Encoded protein: CASTGQGGVGYTF.